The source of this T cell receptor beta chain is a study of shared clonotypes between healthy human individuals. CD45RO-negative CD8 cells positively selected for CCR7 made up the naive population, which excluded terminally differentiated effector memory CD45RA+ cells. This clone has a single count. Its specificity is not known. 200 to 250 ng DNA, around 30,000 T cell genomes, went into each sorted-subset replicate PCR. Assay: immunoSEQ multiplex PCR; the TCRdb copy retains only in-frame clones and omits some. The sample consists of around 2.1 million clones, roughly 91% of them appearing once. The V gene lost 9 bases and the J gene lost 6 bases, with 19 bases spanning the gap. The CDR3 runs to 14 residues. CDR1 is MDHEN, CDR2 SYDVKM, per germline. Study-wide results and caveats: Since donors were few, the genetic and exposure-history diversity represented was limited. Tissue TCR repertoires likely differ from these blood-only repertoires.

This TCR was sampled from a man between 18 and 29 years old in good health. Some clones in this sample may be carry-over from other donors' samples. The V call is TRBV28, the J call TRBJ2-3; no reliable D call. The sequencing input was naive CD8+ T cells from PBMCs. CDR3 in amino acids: CASQRERPWDTQYF. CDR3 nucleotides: TGTGCCAGTCAAAGAGAGAGACCATGGGATACGCAGTATTTT.